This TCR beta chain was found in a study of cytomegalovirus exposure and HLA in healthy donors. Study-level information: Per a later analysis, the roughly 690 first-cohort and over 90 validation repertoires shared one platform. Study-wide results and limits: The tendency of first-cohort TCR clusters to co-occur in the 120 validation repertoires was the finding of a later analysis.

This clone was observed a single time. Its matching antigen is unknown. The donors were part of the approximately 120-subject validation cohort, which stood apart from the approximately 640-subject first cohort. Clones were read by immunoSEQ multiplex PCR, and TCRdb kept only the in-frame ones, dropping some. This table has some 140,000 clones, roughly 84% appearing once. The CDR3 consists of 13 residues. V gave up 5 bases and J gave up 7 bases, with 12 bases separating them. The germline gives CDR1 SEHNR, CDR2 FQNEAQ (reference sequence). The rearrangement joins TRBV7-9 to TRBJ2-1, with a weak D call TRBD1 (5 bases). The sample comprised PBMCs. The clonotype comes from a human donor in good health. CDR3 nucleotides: TGTGCCAGCAGCACCCCCAGGGCGAATGAGCAGTTCTTC. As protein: CASSTPRANEQFF.